These 13 T cell receptor beta chains came from one sample sequenced in a study of cytomegalovirus exposure and HLA in healthy donors. A multiplex PCR was run with 60 Vbeta primers and 13 Jbeta primers. Repertoires were generated with immunoSEQ multiplex PCR, while TCRdb's copy carries only in-frame clones and drops some. The repertoire has more than 50,000 clones, approximately 71% of them found once; the top ten carry roughly a quarter. The sample taken for sequencing was PBMCs. The receptors here all came from a woman aged 40 to 50 in good health and CMV-seropositive.

The gene calls are TRBV18 and TRBJ1-1, with a tentative D call TRBD1 (6 bases). The CDR3 covers 16 residues. The germline CDR1 and CDR2 sequences are KGHSH and LQKENI. Trimming shortened V by 4 bases and J by 0 bases, and 15 bases separated the two germline ends. The CDR3 loop is CASSLGEGTLNTEAFF. The CDR3 DNA reads TGTGCCAGCTCACTCGGAGAGGGGACATTGAACACTGAAGCTTTCTTT. The full variable domain, in which reference TRBV18 and TRBJ1-1 provide the parts outside the CDR3, is NAGVMQNPRHLVRRRGQEARLRCSPMKGHSHVYWYRQLPEEGLKFMVYLQKENIIDESGMPKERFSAEFPKEGPSILRIQQVVRGDSAAYFCASSLGEGTLNTEAFFGQGTRLTVV.

This chain uses TRBV10-3 with TRBJ2-3; TRBD2 is a possible D gene (6 bases). The CDR3 covers 14 residues. Between the trimmed V and J ends, which lost 3 bases and 2 bases, there was a span of 9 bases. Germline CDR1 and CDR2: ENHRY and SYGVKD. The CDR3 coding sequence is TGTGCCATCAGTGATCGGGGGATCACAGATACGCAGTATTTT. The encoded protein is CAISDRGITDTQYF.

The gene calls are TRBV6-1 and TRBJ1-5; 10 bases map to TRBD1. V lost 8 bases, J lost 4 bases, and 5 bases stayed unmatched. Per germline, CDR1 MNHNS and CDR2 SASEGT. CDR3 size: 14 residues. The CDR3 is CASGDRGFNQPQHF. CDR3 in DNA: TGTGCCAGCGGGGACAGGGGCTTTAATCAGCCCCAGCATTTT.

This clone occurred a few times. The genes are TRBV10-3 and TRBJ1-3, with D maybe TRBD1 (5 bases). This CDR3 contains 13 residues. The germline gives CDR1 ENHRY, CDR2 SYGVKD. V shed 8 bases and J shed 4 bases, with 12 bases lying between them. The CDR3 sequence: CAIGGNRGNTIYF. The CDR3 region has the DNA TGTGCCATCGGGGGGAATCGGGGAAACACCATATATTTT.

The gene calls are TRBV5-6 and TRBJ1-2; 7 bases line up with TRBD1. Trimming cost V 1 base and J 7 bases; bases outside gene matches: 16. CDR1 is SGHDT and CDR2 is YYEEEE in the germline V gene. The CDR3 covers 17 residues. This CDR3 reads CASSLNSLTGVMSGYTF. CDR3 sequence (DNA): TGTGCCAGCAGCTTGAATAGTCTTACAGGGGTTATGAGTGGCTACACCTTC.

J is TRBJ1-2 and V is TRBV6-1; no reliable D call. This CDR3 comprises 16 residues. Germline CDR1 is MNHNS and CDR2 is SASEGT. V was cut by 0 bases and J by 4 bases, with 15 bases left in between. For the CDR3, the DNA is TGTGCCAGCAGTGAAGCGCGGGGAACGCTGCCCTATGGCTACACCTTC. Its protein is CASSEARGTLPYGYTF.

The V gene is TRBV30, the J gene TRBJ2-7, with 9 bases fitting TRBD1. Germline CDR1 reads GTSNPN; CDR2 reads SVGIG (reference sequence). This CDR3 has 14 residues. With V trimmed by 2 bases and J by 3 bases, 5 bases remained unmatched. The CDR3 spells CAWSTGQGYYEQYF. As DNA, the CDR3 is TGTGCCTGGAGTACTGGACAGGGGTACTACGAGCAGTACTTC.

Here the CDR3 reads CASSVDSAALYEQYF. DNA for the CDR3: TGTGCCAGCAGCGTAGATTCGGCGGCTCTCTACGAGCAGTACTTC. This chain uses TRBV9 with TRBJ2-7; no clear D. The CDR3 consists of 15 residues. The V end lost 0 bases, the J end lost 3 bases, and 13 bases lay between the germline ends. CDR1 and CDR2 (germline): SGDLS, YYNGEE. The full variable domain, in which reference TRBV9 and TRBJ2-7 provide the parts outside the CDR3, is DSGVTQTPKHLITATGQRVTLRCSPRSGDLSVYWYQQSLDQGLQFLIQYYNGEERAKGNILERFSAQQFPDLHSELNLSSLELGDSALYFCASSVDSAALYEQYFGPGTRLTVT.

A remark on this clone: At the DNA level, this CDR3 is encoded by other sequences in the same sample as well. V gene TRBV6-1 combines with J gene TRBJ2-5, with TRBD1 matching over 8 bases. After removal of 6 bases from V and 3 bases from J, the junction contained 6 bases not matched to a gene. Germline V gene sequence: CDR1 MNHNS, CDR2 SASEGT. This CDR3 has 14 residues. The CDR3 loop reads CASSATGGKETQYF. In DNA form, the CDR3 reads TGTGCCAGCAGCGCAACAGGGGGAAAAGAGACCCAGTACTTC.

The chain recombines TRBV6-1 with TRBJ1-1, with TRBD1 identical over 7 bases. V was clipped by 11 bases and J by 0 bases; unmatched bases: 9. The CDR3 consists of 14 residues. CDR1 MNHNS and CDR2 SASEGT come from the germline V gene. In DNA, the CDR3 is TGTGCCGGATCCACAGGGGCGATGAACACTGAAGCTTTCTTT. It yields the protein CAGSTGAMNTEAFF.

The chain recombines TRBV10-2 with TRBJ1-1, with TRBD1 matching over 7 bases. With 3 bases clipped from V and 2 bases from J, the junction kept 3 bases outside the gene matches. Germline CDR1 reads WSHSY; CDR2 reads SAAADI. This CDR3 contains 14 residues. The CDR3 DNA reads TGCGCCAGCAGTGACGAGGGGGCAAACACTGAAGCTTTCTTT. Translating it yields CASSDEGANTEAFF.

The chain couples TRBV13 to TRBJ2-3; D not resolved. Trimming took off 4 bases at V and 4 bases at J, with 6 bases between the two ends. The V gene's germline CDR1 is PRHDT and CDR2 FYEKMQ (reference sequence). This CDR3 spans 12 amino acids. The CDR3 here is CASSSTADTQYF. The CDR3 DNA is TGTGCCAGCAGCTCCACGGCAGATACGCAGTATTTT.

V gene TRBV7-9 combines with J gene TRBJ2-1, with a weak D call TRBD2 (6 bases). Trimming took 1 base from V and 0 from J, leaving 13 bases between them. The germline V gene has CDR1 SEHNR and CDR2 FQNEAQ (reference sequence). The CDR3 has 17 residues. The DNA for the CDR3 is TGTGCCAGCAGCTTAGACACCGGGAGCGTCTCCTACAATGAGCAGTTCTTC. Protein: CASSLDTGSVSYNEQFF. Full variable domain (missing parts from reference TRBV7-9 and TRBJ2-1): DTGVSQNPRHKITKRGQNVTFRCDPISEHNRLYWYRQTLGQGPEFLTYFQNEAQLEKSRLLSDRFSAERPKGSFSTLEIQRTEQGDSAMYLCASSLDTGSVSYNEQFFGPGTRLTVL.